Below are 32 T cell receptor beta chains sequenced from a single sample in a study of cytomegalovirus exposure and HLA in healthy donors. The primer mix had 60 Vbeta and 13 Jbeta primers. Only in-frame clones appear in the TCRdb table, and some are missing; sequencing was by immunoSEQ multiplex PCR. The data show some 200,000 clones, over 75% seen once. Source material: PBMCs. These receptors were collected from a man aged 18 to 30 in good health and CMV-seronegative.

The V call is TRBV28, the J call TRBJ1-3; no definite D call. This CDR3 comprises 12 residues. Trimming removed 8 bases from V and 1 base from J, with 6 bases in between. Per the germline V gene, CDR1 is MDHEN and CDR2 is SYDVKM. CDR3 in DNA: TGTGCCAGCGGACTTTCTGGAAACACCATATATTTT. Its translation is CASGLSGNTIYF.

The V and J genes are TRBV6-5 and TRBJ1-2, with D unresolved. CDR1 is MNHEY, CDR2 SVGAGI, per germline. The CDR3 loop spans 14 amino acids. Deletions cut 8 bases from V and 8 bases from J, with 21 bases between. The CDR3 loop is CASAIHLGGEGYTF. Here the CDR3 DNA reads TGTGCCAGCGCGATCCACTTAGGCGGAGAGGGCTACACCTTC.

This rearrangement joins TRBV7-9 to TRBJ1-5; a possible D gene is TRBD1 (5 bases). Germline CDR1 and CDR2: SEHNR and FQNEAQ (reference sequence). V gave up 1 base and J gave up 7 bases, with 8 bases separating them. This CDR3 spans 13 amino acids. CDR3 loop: CASSLGAGQPQHF. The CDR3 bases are TGTGCCAGCAGCTTAGGGGCAGGGCAGCCCCAGCATTTT.

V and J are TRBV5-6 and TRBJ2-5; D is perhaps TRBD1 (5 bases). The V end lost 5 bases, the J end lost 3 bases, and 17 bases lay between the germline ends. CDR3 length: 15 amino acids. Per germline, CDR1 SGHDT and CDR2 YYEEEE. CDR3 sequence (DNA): TGTGCCAGCAGGGATGCGGTTGGGGCAGAAGAGACCCAGTACTTC. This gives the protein CASRDAVGAEETQYF.

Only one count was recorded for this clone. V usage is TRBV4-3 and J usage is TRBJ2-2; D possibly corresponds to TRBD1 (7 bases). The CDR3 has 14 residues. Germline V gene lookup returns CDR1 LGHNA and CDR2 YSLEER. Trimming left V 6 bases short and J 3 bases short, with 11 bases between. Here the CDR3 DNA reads TGCGCCAGCAGTCGCAGGGGGGACACCGGGGAGCTGTTTTTT. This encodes CASSRRGDTGELFF.

CDR3 bases: TGTGCCAGTAGTGTGGGGGGAGAGACCCAGTACTTC. Its translation is CASSVGGETQYF. The chain has TRBV19 and TRBJ2-5, with TRBD2 as a possible D gene (6 bases). The CDR3 covers 12 residues. Germline loops: CDR1 LNHDA, CDR2 SQIVND (reference sequence). V lost 5 bases to trimming and J lost 4 bases, with 8 bases between them.

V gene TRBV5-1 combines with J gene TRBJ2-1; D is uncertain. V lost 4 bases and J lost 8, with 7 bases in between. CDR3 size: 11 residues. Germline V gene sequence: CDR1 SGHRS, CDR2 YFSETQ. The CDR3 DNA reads TGCGCCAGCAGCGTTACTGATGAGCAGTTCTTC. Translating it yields CASSVTDEQFF.

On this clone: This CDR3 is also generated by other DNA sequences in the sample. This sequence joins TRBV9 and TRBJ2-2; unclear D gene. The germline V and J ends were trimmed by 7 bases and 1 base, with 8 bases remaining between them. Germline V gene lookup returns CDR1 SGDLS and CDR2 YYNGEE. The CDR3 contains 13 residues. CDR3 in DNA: TGTGCCAGCTCTACGGGGAACACCGGGGAGCTGTTTTTT. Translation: CASSTGNTGELFF.

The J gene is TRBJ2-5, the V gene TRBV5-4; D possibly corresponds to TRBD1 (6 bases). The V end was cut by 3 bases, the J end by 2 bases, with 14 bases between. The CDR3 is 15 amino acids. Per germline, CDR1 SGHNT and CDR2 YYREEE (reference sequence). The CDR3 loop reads CASSSSRGGQETQYF. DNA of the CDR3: TGTGCCAGCAGCTCTTCCAGGGGTGGGCAAGAGACCCAGTACTTC.

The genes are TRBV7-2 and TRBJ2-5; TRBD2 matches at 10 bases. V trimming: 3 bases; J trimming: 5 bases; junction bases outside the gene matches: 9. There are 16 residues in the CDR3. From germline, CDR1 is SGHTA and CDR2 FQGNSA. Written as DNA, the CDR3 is TGTGCCAGCAGCTTCCTGATAGCGGGGGGCGGGGAGACCCAGTACTTC. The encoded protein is CASSFLIAGGGETQYF.

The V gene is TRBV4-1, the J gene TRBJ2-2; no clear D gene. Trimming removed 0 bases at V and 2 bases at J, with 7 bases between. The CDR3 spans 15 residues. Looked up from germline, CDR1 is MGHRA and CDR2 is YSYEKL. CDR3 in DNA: TGCGCCAGCAGCCAAGATGGGCTTAACACCGGGGAGCTGTTTTTT. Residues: CASSQDGLNTGELFF.

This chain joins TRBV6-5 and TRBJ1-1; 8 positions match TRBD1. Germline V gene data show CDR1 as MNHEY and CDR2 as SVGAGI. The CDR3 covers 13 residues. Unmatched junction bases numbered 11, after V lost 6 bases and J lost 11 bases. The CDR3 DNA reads TGTGCCAGCAGGACGGCGGACAGGGTGAGCGCTTTCTTT. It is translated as CASRTADRVSAFF.

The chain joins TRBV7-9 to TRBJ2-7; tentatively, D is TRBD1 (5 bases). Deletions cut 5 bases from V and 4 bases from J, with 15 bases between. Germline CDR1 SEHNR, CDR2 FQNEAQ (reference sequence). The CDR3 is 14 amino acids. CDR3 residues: CASSPNRFPYEQYF. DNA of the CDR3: TGTGCCAGCAGCCCAAACAGGTTCCCGTACGAGCAGTACTTC.

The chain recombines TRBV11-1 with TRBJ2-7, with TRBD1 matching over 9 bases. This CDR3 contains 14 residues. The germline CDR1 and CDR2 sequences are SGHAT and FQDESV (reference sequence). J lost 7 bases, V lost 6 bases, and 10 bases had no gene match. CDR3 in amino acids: CASRFTGGAGEQYF. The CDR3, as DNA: TGTGCCAGCAGATTTACAGGGGGCGCGGGGGAGCAGTACTTC.

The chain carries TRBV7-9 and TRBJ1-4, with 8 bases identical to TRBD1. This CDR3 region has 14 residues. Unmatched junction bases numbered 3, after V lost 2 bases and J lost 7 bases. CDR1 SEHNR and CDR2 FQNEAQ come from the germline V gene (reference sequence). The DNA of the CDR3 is TGTGCCAGCAGCTTAACAGGGGGGGTTGAAAAACTGTTTTTT. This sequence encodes CASSLTGGVEKLFF.

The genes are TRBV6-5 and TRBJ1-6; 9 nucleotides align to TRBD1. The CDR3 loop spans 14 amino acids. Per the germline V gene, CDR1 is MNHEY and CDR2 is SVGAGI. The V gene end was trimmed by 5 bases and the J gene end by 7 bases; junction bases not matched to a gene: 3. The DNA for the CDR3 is TGTGCCAGCAGTCCCGGGACAGGGAATTCACCCCTCCACTTT. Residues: CASSPGTGNSPLHF.

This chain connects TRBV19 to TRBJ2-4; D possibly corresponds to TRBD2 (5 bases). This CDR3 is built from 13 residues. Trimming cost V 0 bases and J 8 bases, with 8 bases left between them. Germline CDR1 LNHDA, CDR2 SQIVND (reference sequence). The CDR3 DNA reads TGTGCCAGTAGTATAGAGGGGAGCGACATTCAGTACTTC. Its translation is CASSIEGSDIQYF.

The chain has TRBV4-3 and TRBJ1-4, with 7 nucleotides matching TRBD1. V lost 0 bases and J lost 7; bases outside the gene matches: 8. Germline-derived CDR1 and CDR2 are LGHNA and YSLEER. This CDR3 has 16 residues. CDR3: CASSQDPTQGSEKLFF. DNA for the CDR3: TGCGCCAGCAGCCAAGATCCCACACAGGGGAGTGAAAAACTGTTTTTT.

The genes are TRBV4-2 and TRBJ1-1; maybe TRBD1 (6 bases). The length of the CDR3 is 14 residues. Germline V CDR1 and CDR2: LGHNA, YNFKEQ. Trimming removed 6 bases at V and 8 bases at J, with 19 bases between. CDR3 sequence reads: CASSLTIDRNEAFF. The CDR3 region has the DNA TGTGCCAGCAGTTTAACTATCGACAGGAACGAAGCTTTCTTT.

The CDR3 loop reads CAWSVGLPNEQYF. The CDR3 DNA sequence: TGTGCCTGGAGTGTTGGACTACCCAACGAGCAGTACTTC. The genes are TRBV30 and TRBJ2-7; D is perhaps TRBD2 (6 bases). V shed 0 bases and J shed 5 bases, with 11 bases lying between them. Per germline, CDR1 GTSNPN and CDR2 SVGIG (reference sequence). The CDR3 has 13 residues.

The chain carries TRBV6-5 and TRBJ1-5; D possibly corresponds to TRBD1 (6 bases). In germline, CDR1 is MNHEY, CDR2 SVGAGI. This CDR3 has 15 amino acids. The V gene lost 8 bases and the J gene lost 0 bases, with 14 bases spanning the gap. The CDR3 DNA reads TGTGCCAGCCGGGACATAACTTATAGCAATCAGCCCCAGCATTTT. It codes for CASRDITYSNQPQHF.

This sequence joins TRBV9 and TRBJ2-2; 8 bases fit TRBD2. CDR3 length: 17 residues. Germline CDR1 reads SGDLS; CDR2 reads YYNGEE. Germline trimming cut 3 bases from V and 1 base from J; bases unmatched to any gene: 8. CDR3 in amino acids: CASSEPGAGGNTGELFF. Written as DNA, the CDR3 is TGTGCCAGCAGCGAACCCGGGGCGGGGGGGAACACCGGGGAGCTGTTTTTT.

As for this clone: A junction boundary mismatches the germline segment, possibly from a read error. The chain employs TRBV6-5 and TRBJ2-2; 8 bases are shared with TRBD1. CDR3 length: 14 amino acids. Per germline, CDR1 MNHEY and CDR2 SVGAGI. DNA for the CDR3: TGTGCCAGCAGTTACTCGACAGGGGTCCGGGGAGCTGTTTTT. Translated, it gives CASSYSTGVRGAVF.

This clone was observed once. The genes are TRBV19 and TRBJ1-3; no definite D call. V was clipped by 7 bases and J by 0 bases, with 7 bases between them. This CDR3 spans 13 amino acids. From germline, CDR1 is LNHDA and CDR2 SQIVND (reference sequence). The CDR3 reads CASNLLSGNTIYF. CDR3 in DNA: TGTGCCAGTAACCTACTCTCTGGAAACACCATATATTTT.

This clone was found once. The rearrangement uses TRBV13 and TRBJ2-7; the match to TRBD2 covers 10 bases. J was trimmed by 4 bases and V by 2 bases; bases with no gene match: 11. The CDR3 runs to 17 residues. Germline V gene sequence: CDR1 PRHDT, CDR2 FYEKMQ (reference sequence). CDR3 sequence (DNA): TGTGCCAGCAGCTTAATGGGACTAGCGTCTCCCAAATACGAGCAGTACTTC. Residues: CASSLMGLASPKYEQYF.

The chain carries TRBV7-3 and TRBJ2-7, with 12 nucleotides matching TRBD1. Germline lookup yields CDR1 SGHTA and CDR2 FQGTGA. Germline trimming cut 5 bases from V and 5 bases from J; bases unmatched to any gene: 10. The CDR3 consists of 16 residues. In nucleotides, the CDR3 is TGTGCCAGCAGCCCTGGGACAGGGGGCGCTTTCGACGAGCAGTACTTC. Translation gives CASSPGTGGAFDEQYF.

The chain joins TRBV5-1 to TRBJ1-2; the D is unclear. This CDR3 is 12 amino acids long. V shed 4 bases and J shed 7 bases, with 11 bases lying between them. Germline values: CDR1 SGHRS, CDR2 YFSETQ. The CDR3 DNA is TGCGCCAGCAGCCCGGGCGGGAGTGGCTACACCTTC. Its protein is CASSPGGSGYTF.

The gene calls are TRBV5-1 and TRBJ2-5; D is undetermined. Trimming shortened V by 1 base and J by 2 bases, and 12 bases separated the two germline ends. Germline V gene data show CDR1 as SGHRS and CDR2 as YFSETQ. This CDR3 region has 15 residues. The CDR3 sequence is CASSLYEAAQETQYF. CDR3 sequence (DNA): TGCGCCAGCAGCTTGTATGAGGCTGCTCAAGAGACCCAGTACTTC.

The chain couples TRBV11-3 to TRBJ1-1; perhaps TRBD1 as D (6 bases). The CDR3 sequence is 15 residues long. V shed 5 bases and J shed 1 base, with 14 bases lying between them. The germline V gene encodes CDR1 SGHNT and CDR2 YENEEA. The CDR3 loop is CASSVGGGTNTEAFF. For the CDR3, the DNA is TGTGCCAGCAGCGTAGGCGGGGGCACGAACACTGAAGCTTTCTTT.

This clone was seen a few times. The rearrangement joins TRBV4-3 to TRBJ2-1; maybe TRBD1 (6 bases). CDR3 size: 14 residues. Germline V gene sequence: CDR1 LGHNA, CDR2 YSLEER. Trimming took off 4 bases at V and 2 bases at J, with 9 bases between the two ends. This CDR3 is CASSPRDTYNEQFF. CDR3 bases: TGCGCCAGCAGCCCCCGGGACACCTACAATGAGCAGTTCTTC.

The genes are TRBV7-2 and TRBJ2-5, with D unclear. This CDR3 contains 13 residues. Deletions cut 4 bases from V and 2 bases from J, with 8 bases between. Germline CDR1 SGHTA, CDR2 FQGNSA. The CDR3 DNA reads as TGTGCCAGCAGCTCCGTCAGACAAGAGACCCAGTACTTC. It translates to CASSSVRQETQYF.

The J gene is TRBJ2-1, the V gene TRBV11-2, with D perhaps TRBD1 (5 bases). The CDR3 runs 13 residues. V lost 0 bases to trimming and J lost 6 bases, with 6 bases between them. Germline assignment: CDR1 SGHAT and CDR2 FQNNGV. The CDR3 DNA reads TGTGCCAGCAGCTTAGAGACAGCCAATGAGCAGTTCTTC. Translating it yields CASSLETANEQFF.